This T cell receptor beta chain stems from a study of T cell responses to AZD1222 COVID-19 vaccine. Sequencing used immunoSEQ multiplex PCR; TCRdb keeps in-frame clones, though not all of them. This table holds 70,000 to 90,000 clones, under 95% found once. There are 13 residues in the CDR3. Germline V gene lookup returns CDR1 SGHVS and CDR2 FNYEAQ. V was shortened by 5 bases and J by 0 bases, with 7 bases between the two germline ends. This sequence was found in an adult in good health. This chain joins TRBV7-6 and TRBJ1-1; D is unclear. The specimen was peripheral blood, collected on day 0 of AZD1222 vaccination. CDR3 nucleotide sequence: TGTGCCAGCAGCCCCTCCCTGAACACTGAAGCTTTCTTT. Protein sequence: CASSPSLNTEAFF.